Sequencing of this T cell receptor beta chain was carried out in a study of blood T cell repertoires in COVID-19. For the study at large: The United States, Italy and Spain supplied acute and convalescent COVID-19 samples. PBMCs, B-cell-depleted T cells, or T cells provided the cDNA or gDNA that made up the material.

Original processing methods: Amplified reference gene primers provided the basis for estimating nucleated cell counts. This table comes from immunoSEQ multiplex PCR, and its TCRdb copy is limited to in-frame clones, with some not included. D and trimming were read from the DNA, whereas the V and J calls and clone size are those reported in that table. The repertoire includes 100,000 to 150,000 clones, approximately 90% of them detected once, and less than 5.5% sits in the top ten. One Seattle source followed patients from active infection through their disease course. The CDR3 runs to 16 residues. Germline V gene lookup returns CDR1 SGHRS and CDR2 YFSETQ. V was pared by 1 base and J by 0 bases, with 8 bases between.

The sequencing sample was made of peripheral blood. V usage is TRBV5-1 and J usage is TRBJ2-6, with D tentatively TRBD1 (6 bases). The receptor was isolated from a man aged 55 to 70 with COVID-19, enrolled during active disease. The CDR3 reads CASSLTGTSGANVLTF. For the CDR3, the DNA is TGCGCCAGCAGCTTGACAGGGACCTCTGGGGCCAACGTCCTGACTTTC. The whole variable domain, remainder taken from reference TRBV5-1 and TRBJ2-6, is KAGVTQTPRYLIKTRGQQVTLSCSPISGHRSVSWYQQTPGQGLQFLFEYFSETQRNKGNFPGRFSGRQFSNSRSEMNVSTLELGDSALYLCASSLTGTSGANVLTFGAGSRLTVL.